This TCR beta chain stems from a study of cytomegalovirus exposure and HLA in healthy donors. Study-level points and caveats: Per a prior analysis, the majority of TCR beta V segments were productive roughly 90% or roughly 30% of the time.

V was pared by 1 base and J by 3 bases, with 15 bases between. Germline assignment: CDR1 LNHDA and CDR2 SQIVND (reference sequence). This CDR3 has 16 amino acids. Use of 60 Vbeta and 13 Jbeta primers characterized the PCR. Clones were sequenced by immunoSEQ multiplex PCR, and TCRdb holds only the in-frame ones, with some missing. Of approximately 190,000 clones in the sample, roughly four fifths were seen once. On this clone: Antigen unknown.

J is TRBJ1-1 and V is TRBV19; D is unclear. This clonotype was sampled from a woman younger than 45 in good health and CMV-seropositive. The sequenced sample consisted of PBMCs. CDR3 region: CASSIVGLGADTEAFF. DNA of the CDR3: TGTGCCAGTAGTATAGTAGGACTGGGAGCGGACACTGAAGCTTTCTTT.